This T cell receptor beta chain was sequenced in a study of blood T cell repertoires in COVID-19. For the study at large: The analysed material was cDNA or gDNA that came from T cells, B-cell-depleted T cells, or PBMCs.

This CDR3 comprises 16 residues. Here immunoSEQ multiplex PCR was the method, and the copy in TCRdb shows in-frame clones only, minus some. Seen here are 35,000 to 45,000 clones, 70% to 90% observed once, and the top ten hold approximately 12%. This TCR was sampled from a man aged 60 to 75 with active COVID-19. The specimen was peripheral blood. V usage is TRBV21-1 and J usage is TRBJ2-5; no check of the table's D call, TRBD1, against the DNA was made. TRBV21-1 is a listed pseudogene. CDR3 loop: CASSLPGRVDQETQYF. Here the CDR3 DNA reads TGTGCCAGCAGCCTCCCGGGCAGGGTGGATCAAGAGACCCAGTACTTC.